This T cell receptor beta chain is from a study of identical twins. Only a few counts were recorded for this clonotype. TCRdb reprocessed the 5' RACE reads via MiXCR and lists one record per CDR3 protein. The sample shows about 190,000 distinct CDR3 sequences, more than 15% of them seen only once. Trimming removed 4 bases from V and 1 base from J, with 17 bases in between. The CDR3 runs 17 residues. The V gene's germline CDR1 is SGHAT and CDR2 FQNNGV. Another study also made use of these data, one on T cells expressing NK-cell markers. That publication notes: Each TCR beta repertoire originated in sorted T cells that were CD3+CD56+NKG2C+, CD3+CD56+NKG2C- or CD3+CD56-NKG2C+. About six donors showed dominant NKG2C+ clonotypes comprising about 1.0-7.5% of their CD8+ T cells.

This TCR came from a woman aged 18-29 years in good health. The source material was CD8+ T cells sorted from blood. The chain joins TRBV11-2 to TRBJ2-1; D tentatively reads TRBD1 or TRBD2 (6 bases each). The chain's CDR3 is CASSYENRRGSYNEQFF. For the CDR3, the DNA is TGTGCCAGCAGCTACGAAAACAGGAGGGGGTCCTACAATGAGCAGTTCTTC.